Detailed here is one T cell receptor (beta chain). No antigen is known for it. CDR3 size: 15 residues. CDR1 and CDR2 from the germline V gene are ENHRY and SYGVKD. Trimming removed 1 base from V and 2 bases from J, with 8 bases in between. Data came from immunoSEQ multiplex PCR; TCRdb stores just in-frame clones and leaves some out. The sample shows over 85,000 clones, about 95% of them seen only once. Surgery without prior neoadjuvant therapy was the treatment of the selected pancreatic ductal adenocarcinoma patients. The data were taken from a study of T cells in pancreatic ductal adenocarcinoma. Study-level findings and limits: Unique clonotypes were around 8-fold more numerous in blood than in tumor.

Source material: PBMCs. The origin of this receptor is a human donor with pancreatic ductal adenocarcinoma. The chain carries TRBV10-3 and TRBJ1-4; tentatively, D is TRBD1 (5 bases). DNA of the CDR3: TGTGCCATCAGTGAGTGGGGGGATACTAATGAAAAACTGTTTTTT. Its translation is CAISEWGDTNEKLFF.